Listed below are T cell receptor beta chains from one sample, sequenced in a study of OX40 agonist ivuxolimab in advanced cancers. Produced via immunoSEQ multiplex PCR; TCRdb's table is partial and in-frame only. The sample contains about 60,000 clones, more than 75% of which appear only once. This specimen consisted of CD4+ or CD8+ T cells sorted from blood, obtained in a trial of the OX40 agonist ivuxolimab. All receptors come from an adult with an advanced solid tumor such as melanoma, head and neck, liver or kidney cancer. CDR3s leave out the opening cysteine and the closing phenylalanine or tryptophan. The D gene is left open where the match is weak.

d_call	v_call	j_call	cdr3_aa
NA	TRBV18	TRBJ2-3	ASSLEDTRSDTQY
TRBD2	TRBV7-9	TRBJ2-1	ASSRLAGDNEQF
TRBD1	TRBV7-9	TRBJ2-1	ASSLGQGVDNEQF
NA	TRBV9	TRBJ2-5	ASSVGQEETQY
TRBD1	TRBV6-5	TRBJ2-7	ASSERYRGFEQY
TRBD2	TRBV10-3	TRBJ2-3	ATETLGTSGSTDTQY
NA	TRBV6-4	TRBJ2-1	ASSESRGAYNEQF
NA	TRBV6-6	TRBJ1-3	ASSSTGLSGNTIY
NA	TRBV2	TRBJ1-4	ASSEDRSGEKLF
NA	TRBV18	TRBJ2-5	ASSPSFQETQY
TRBD1	TRBV25-1	TRBJ1-6	ASSAWDSTNSPLH
TRBD2	TRBV27	TRBJ2-3	ASSKSGRATDTQY
TRBD2	TRBV5-4	TRBJ2-3	ASSLYRGGRDTQY
NA	TRBV6-1	TRBJ2-7	ASSDRVGYEQY
NA	TRBV6-1	TRBJ1-5	ASRGGQDQPQH